One and the same sample provided the 16 T cell receptor beta chains below, sequenced in a study of T cells in Graves' hyperthyroidism and ophthalmopathy. It was RNA transcripts that yielded the amplified TCR beta CDR3 regions. The primer set for the first-round RT-PCR of the TCR CDR3 was HTBI. TCRdb ran MiXCR on the multiplex PCR reads and lists one entry per CDR3 protein. The sample lists under 700,000 distinct CDR3 sequences; 15% to 20% were seen once. The sample consisted of blood. The receptors stem from a woman in her late teens or twenties with Graves' hyperthyroidism.

This clonotype showed up many times. V gene TRBV3-1 combines with J gene TRBJ2-7; tentative D call: TRBD2 (5 bases). The CDR3 totals 12 residues. Trimming removed 0 bases from V and 6 bases from J, with 6 bases in between. The germline gives CDR1 LGHDT, CDR2 YNNKEL (reference sequence). Here the CDR3 reads CASSQDGGEQYF. The CDR3 DNA reads as TGTGCCAGCAGCCAAGATGGAGGCGAGCAGTACTTC.

In this sample, this clonotype turned up a few times. This chain links TRBV12-3 or TRBV12-4 with TRBJ2-7, with a possible D match to TRBD1 (6 bases). Between the trimmed V and J ends, which lost 5 bases and 7 bases, there was a span of 12 bases. This CDR3 region has 12 residues. DNA for the CDR3: TGTGCCAGCAGTACAGGGTCGGAAGAGCAGTACTTC. It is translated as CASSTGSEEQYF.

This sequence joins TRBV5-1 and TRBJ2-3; D possibly corresponds to TRBD2 (5 bases). V was shortened by 1 base and J by 2 bases, with 26 bases between the two germline ends. The germline CDR1 and CDR2 sequences are SGHRS and YFSETQ. The CDR3 runs to 20 residues. CDR3 amino acids: CASSLWETTVDYAVTDTQYF. CDR3 nucleotides: TGCGCCAGCAGCTTGTGGGAAACGACGGTCGACTATGCGGTCACAGATACGCAGTATTTT.

The rearrangement links TRBV2 to TRBJ1-2, with 8 bases lining up with TRBD1. J gave up 0 bases and V 6 bases, and 6 bases lay outside the gene matches. The CDR3 is 15 residues long. The germline V gene encodes CDR1 SNHLY and CDR2 FYNNEI. CDR3 bases: TGTGCCAGCAGACTCGGGACAGGTGCTAACTATGGCTACACCTTC. It encodes CASRLGTGANYGYTF.

The rearrangement joins TRBV4-1 to TRBJ1-6, with TRBD1 matching 7 bases. Germline V gene sequence: CDR1 MGHRA, CDR2 YSYEKL. V gave up 0 bases and J gave up 9 bases; unmatched junction bases: 2. The CDR3 covers 14 residues. The CDR3 here is CASSQEQGVSPLHF. The CDR3 DNA reads as TGCGCCAGCAGCCAAGAGCAGGGGGTTTCACCCCTCCACTTT.

Details on this clonotype: This may come from a read error, since a much larger clone is one base off. V and J are TRBV12-3 or TRBV12-4 and TRBJ2-1; 14 bases map to TRBD2. The CDR3 consists of 16 residues. This CDR3 reads CASSQWGLAGDNGQFF. The CDR3 bases are TGTGCCAGCAGTCAATGGGGACTAGCGGGAGACAATGGGCAGTTCTTC.

At least ten counts were recorded for this clonotype. The chain employs TRBV20-1 and TRBJ2-1; weak D call: TRBD1 (6 bases). V shed 3 bases and J shed 8 bases, with 17 bases lying between them. The CDR3 loop spans 14 amino acids. Germline V gives CDR1 DFQATT, CDR2 SNEGSKA (reference sequence). The CDR3 loop is CSASSPGAVHEQFF. In DNA form, the CDR3 reads TGCAGTGCTAGTTCCCCAGGGGCAGTCCATGAGCAGTTCTTC.

Regarding this clonotype: A much larger clonotype is one base distant, so this may be a read error. The chain couples TRBV7-2 to TRBJ2-7, with a weak D call TRBD1 (5 bases). The V end was cut by 5 bases, the J end by 7 bases, with 21 bases between. CDR1 and CDR2 (germline): SGHTA, FQGNSA. The CDR3 contains 15 residues. Here the CDR3 reads CASSLGQGIVNEQYF. DNA of the CDR3: TGTGCCAGCAGCCTCGGCCAGGGTATAGTCAATGAGCAGTACTTC. Variable domain in full (rest from reference TRBV7-2 and TRBJ2-7): GAGVSQSPSNKVTEKGKDVELRCDPISGHTALYWYRQSLGQGLEFLIYFQGNSAPDKSGLPSDRFSAERTGGSVSTLTIQRTQQEDSAVYLCASSLGQGIVNEQYFGPGTRLTVT.

The genes are TRBV7-2 and TRBJ1-2; D is ambiguous. Germline lookup yields CDR1 SGHTA and CDR2 FQGNSA. V dropped 7 bases and J dropped 4 bases, with 13 bases sitting between them. The CDR3 contains 13 residues. CDR3 protein: CASTLSGSYGYTF. CDR3 coding DNA: TGTGCCAGCACCTTGTCGGGGTCCTATGGCTACACCTTC.

This clonotype was seen many times. The genes are TRBV3-1 and TRBJ1-4, with D unclear. Germline V CDR1 and CDR2: LGHDT, YNNKEL (reference sequence). The V gene lost 2 bases and the J gene lost 6 bases, with 16 bases spanning the gap. The CDR3 runs to 16 residues. CDR3 sequence reads: CASSQRSGSGDEKLFF. The CDR3 DNA reads TGTGCCAGCAGCCAAAGGTCGGGCTCCGGGGATGAAAAACTGTTTTTT.

Many counts were recorded for this clonotype. V usage is TRBV30 and J usage is TRBJ2-5; 12 nucleotides align to TRBD2. In germline, CDR1 is GTSNPN, CDR2 SVGIG (reference sequence). V lost 1 base, J lost 10 bases, and 16 bases stayed unmatched. The CDR3 has 17 residues. The CDR3 DNA reads as TGTGCCTGGAGTGCCCTTGGGGCAGGACTAGCGGGGTTGAACCAGTACTTC. As protein: CAWSALGAGLAGLNQYF.

This clonotype was detected a few times. V usage is TRBV29-1 and J usage is TRBJ2-1; D is ambiguous. The V gene lost 5 bases and the J gene lost 0 bases, with 11 bases spanning the gap. Germline CDR1 SQVTM, CDR2 ANQGSEA. The CDR3 has 14 residues. The chain's CDR3 is CSVQWRSSYNEQFF. The DNA for the CDR3 is TGCAGCGTTCAATGGCGGAGCTCCTACAATGAGCAGTTCTTC.

This sequence joins TRBV19 and TRBJ1-4, with 7 bases lining up with TRBD1. The CDR3 consists of 15 residues. The J segment lost 3 bases and the V segment lost 4 bases, leaving 5 bases of the junction unmatched. CDR1 is LNHDA and CDR2 is SQIVND in the germline V gene (reference sequence). CDR3 protein: CASSTTGVANEKLFF. For the CDR3, the DNA is TGTGCCAGTAGTACCACAGGGGTAGCTAATGAAAAACTGTTTTTT.

This clonotype was detected a few times. The chain combines TRBV5-1 with TRBJ2-7; maybe TRBD1 (5 bases). In germline, CDR1 is SGHRS, CDR2 YFSETQ. This CDR3 is built from 14 residues. The V end was cut by 4 bases, the J end by 1 base, with 12 bases between. CDR3 protein: CASSEQVSSYEQYF. The CDR3 DNA follows: TGCGCCAGCAGCGAACAGGTATCTTCCTACGAGCAGTACTTC.

V usage is TRBV19 and J usage is TRBJ2-7; 9 bases fit TRBD1. Per the germline V gene, CDR1 is LNHDA and CDR2 is SQIVND (reference sequence). V shed 5 bases and J 6 bases; nucleotides not matched to a gene: 8. This CDR3 region has 14 residues. CDR3 sequence (DNA): TGTGCCAGTAGTTGGGAGACAGGGGGTCGCGAGCAGTACTTC. Amino acid sequence: CASSWETGGREQYF.

The CDR3 region is CASRGGGATNYGYTF. The DNA of the CDR3 is TGCGCCAGCAGGGGCGGGGGCGCTACAAACTATGGCTACACCTTC. The chain uses TRBV5-1 and TRBJ1-2; tentative D call: TRBD1 (6 bases). The CDR3 has 15 residues. V was cut by 5 bases and J by 2 bases, with 16 bases left in between. CDR1 is SGHRS, CDR2 YFSETQ, per germline.